This record looks at one T cell receptor beta chain sequence and its context. What it recognizes is unknown. This entry is derived from a study of cytomegalovirus exposure and HLA in healthy donors. Overall study context: The study's early data release held 75 million to 95 million unique TCRs from HLA-typed donors. Study-wide results and caveats: A prior analysis recorded that most TCR beta V segments were productive about 87% or about 30% of the time.

It was with 60 Vbeta and 13 Jbeta primers that the PCR ran. Original methodology: Later, an analysis found about 80 million unique TCR beta chains, and roughly 10 million of these were shared. Some clones are missing from TCRdb's copy, which holds only in-frame ones; the method was immunoSEQ multiplex PCR. For V, J and clone size, that table is used; D and trimming come from the DNA. The sample consists of approximately 220,000 clones, approximately 80% of them appearing once. Each donor was nominally healthy when sampled (though unrecorded immune exposures were likely). Germline loops: CDR1 SGHRS, CDR2 YFSETQ. The CDR3 runs 14 residues. J gave up 6 bases and V 5 bases, and 6 bases lay outside the gene matches.

J is TRBJ2-7 and V is TRBV5-1, with 12 positions matching TRBD2. The clonotype comes from a girl aged 2-9 years in good health and CMV-seronegative. Source material: PBMCs. The CDR3 loop is CASREGTSGLEQYF. The CDR3 region has the DNA TGCGCCAGCAGGGAGGGGACTAGCGGGCTCGAGCAGTACTTC.